This T cell receptor beta chain came from a study of CD8+ T cells in alopecia areata. Sequencing templates came from extracted RNA that was reverse transcribed into cDNA. The data were produced by immunoSEQ multiplex PCR, yet TCRdb's version contains in-frame clones alone and is incomplete. The sample has about 200,000 clones; 55% to 70% are singletons. A word on this clone: What it binds is not known.

Study-wide points: Scalp sequencing captures resident alphabeta T cells of normal skin too. Many expanded lesional clones persisted during tofacitinib (in both scalp and blood).

The sample's treatment: oral pan-JAK inhibitor, 5-10 mg twice daily. Lesional scalp punch biopsies and peripheral blood came from alopecia areata patients. The CDR3 has 15 residues. The germline CDR1 and CDR2 sequences are GTSNPN and SVGIG (reference sequence). The V gene end was trimmed by 3 bases and the J gene end by 4 bases; junction bases not matched to a gene: 9. The chain recombines TRBV30 with TRBJ2-5; 9 positions match TRBD1. The sequences come from CD4+ T cells sorted from blood, collected at week 24, from a patient treated with tofacitinib. This receptor was obtained from a human donor with alopecia areata. The CDR3, as DNA: TGTGCCTGGAGGGCGGGACAGGGCTGGTTAGAGACCCAGTACTTC. Translated, it gives CAWRAGQGWLETQYF.